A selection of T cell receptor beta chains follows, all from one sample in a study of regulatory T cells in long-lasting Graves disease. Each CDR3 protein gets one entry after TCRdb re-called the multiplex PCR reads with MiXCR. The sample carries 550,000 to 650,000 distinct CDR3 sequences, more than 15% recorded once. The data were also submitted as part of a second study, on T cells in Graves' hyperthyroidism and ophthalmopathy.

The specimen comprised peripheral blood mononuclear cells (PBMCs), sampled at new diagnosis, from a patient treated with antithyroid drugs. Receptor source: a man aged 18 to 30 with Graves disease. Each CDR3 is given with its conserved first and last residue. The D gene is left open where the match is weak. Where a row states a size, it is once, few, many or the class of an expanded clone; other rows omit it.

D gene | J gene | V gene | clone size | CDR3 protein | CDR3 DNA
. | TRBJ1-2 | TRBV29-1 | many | CSVVTGLYGYTF | TGCAGCGTTGTGACAGGCCTGTATGGCTACACCTTC
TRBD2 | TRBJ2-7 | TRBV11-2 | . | CASSSLTSGRLGQYF | TGTGCCAGCAGTTCTCTGACTAGCGGGAGGCTGGGGCAGTACTTC
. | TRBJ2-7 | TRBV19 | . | CASSIAKDYEQYF | TGTGCCAGTAGTATAGCAAAGGACTACGAGCAGTACTTC
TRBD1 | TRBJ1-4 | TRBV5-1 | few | CASSMTGQTNEKLFF | TGCGCCAGCAGCATGACGGGACAGACTAATGAAAAACTGTTTTTT
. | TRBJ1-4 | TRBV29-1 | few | CSVVAPGREKLFF | TGCAGCGTTGTGGCCCCCGGCCGTGAAAAACTGTTTTTT
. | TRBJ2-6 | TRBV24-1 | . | CATGDGTFQRAGANVLTF | TGTGCCACCGGTGATGGAACCTTCCAGAGGGCCGGGGCCAACGTCCTGACTTTC
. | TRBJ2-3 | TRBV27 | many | CASSLLASTDTQYF | TGTGCCAGCAGTCTTCTAGCGAGCACAGATACGCAGTATTTT
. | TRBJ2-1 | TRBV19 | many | CASSIGALANEQFF | TGTGCCAGTAGTATTGGGGCCCTCGCTAATGAGCAGTTCTTC
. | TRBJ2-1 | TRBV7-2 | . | CASSLYAVHEQFF | TGTGCCAGCAGCTTATACGCTGTCCATGAGCAGTTCTTC
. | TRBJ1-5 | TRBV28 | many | CASSLRGVGNQPQHF | TGTGCCAGCAGTTTAAGAGGGGTCGGCAATCAGCCCCAGCATTTT
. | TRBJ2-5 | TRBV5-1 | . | CASSLERGEETQYF | TGCGCCAGCAGCTTGGAAAGGGGCGAAGAGACCCAGTACTTC
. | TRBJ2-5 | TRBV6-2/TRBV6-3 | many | CASSYGSEGTQYF | TGTGCCAGCAGTTACGGGAGCGAGGGGACCCAGTACTTC
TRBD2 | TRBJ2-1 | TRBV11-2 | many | CASSLKAGDTRDNEQFF | TGTGCCAGCAGCTTAAAGGCGGGAGATACCCGGGACAATGAGCAGTTCTTC
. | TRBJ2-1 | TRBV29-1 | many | CSVASIRSGPYNEQFF | TGCAGCGTTGCGTCGATTAGGAGCGGGCCCTACAATGAGCAGTTCTTC
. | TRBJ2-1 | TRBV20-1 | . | CSASDRAKALYNEQFF | TGCAGTGCCTCGGACAGAGCTAAAGCCCTTTACAATGAGCAGTTCTTC